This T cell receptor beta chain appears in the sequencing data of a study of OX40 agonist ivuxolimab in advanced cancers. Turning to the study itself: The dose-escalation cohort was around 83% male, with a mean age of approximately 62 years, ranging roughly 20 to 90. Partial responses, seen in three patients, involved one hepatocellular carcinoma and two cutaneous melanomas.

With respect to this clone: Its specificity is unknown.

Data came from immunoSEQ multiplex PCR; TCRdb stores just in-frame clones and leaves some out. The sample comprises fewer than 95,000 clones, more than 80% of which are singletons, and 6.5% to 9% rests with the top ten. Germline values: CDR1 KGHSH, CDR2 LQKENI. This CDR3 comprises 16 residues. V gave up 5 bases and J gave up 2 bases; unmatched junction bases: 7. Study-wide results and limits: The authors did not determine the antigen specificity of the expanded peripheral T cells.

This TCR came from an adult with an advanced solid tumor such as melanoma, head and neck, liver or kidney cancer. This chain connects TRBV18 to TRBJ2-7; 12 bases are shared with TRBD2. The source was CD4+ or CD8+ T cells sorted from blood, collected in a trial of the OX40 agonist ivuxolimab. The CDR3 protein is CASSLGLAGGTYEQYF. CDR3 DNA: TGTGCCAGCTCATTAGGTCTAGCGGGAGGGACCTACGAGCAGTACTTC.